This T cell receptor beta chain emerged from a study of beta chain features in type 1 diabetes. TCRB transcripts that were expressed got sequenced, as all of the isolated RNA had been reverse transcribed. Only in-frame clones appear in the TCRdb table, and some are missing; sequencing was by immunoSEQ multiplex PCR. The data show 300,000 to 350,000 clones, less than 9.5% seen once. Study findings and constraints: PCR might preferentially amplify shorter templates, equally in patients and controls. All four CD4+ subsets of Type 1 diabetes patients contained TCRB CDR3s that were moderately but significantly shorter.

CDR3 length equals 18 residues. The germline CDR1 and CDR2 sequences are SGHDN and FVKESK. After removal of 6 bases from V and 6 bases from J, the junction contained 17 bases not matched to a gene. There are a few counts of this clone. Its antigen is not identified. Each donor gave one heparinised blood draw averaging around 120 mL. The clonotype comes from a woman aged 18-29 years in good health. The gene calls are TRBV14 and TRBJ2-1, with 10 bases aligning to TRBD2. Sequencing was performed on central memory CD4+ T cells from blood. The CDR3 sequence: CASRGTSGTSRLVNEQFF. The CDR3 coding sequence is TGTGCCAGCAGAGGAACTAGCGGGACCTCAAGACTGGTCAATGAGCAGTTCTTC.